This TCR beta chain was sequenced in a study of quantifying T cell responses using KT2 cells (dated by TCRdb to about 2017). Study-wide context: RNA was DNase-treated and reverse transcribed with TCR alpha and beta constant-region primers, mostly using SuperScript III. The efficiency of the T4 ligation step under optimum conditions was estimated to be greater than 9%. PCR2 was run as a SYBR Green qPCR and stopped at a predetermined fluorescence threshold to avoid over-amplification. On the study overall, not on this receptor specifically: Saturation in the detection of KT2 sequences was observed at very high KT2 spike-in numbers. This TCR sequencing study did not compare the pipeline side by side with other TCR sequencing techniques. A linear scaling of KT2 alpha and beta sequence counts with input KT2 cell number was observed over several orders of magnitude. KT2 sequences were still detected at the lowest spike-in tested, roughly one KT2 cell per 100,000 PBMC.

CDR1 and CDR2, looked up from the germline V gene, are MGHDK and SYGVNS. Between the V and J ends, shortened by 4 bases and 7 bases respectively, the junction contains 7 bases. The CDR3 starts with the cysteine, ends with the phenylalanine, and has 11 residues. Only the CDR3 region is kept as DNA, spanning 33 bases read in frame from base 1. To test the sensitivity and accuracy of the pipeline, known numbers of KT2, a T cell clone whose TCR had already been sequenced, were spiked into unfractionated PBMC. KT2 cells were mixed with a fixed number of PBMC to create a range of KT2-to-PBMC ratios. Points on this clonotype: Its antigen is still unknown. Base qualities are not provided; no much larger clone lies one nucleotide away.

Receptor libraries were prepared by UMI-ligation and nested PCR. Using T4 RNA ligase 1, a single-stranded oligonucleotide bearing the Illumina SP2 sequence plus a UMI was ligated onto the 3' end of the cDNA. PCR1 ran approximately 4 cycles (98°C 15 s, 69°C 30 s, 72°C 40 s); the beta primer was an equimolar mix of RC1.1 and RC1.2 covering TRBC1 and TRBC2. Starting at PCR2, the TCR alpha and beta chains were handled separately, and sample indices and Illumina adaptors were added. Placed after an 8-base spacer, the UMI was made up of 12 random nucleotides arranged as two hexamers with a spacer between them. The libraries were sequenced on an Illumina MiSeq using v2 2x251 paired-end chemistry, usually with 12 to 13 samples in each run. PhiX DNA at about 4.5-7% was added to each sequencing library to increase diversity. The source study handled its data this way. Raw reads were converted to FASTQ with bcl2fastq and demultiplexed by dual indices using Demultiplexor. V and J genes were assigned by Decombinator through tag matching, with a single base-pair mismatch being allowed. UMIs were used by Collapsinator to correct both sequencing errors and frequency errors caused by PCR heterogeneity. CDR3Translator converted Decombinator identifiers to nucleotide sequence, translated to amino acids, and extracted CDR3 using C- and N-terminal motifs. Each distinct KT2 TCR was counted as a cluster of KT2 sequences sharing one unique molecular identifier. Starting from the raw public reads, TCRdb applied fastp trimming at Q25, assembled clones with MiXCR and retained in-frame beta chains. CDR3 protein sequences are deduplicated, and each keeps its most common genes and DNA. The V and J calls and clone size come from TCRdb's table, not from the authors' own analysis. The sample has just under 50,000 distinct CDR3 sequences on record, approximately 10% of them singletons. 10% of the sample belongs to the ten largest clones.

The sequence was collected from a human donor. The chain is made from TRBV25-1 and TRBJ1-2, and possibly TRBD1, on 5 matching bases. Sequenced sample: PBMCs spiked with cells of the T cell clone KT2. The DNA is TGTGCCAGCAGTGTAGGGGTTGGCTACACCTTC. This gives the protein CASSVGVGYTF.